The 21 T cell receptor beta chains presented below share a single source sample, sequenced in a study of tumor and adjacent non-tumor tissue in lung cancer. A modified ARM-PCR protocol with three rounds of nested PCR amplified TCRbeta. TCRdb independently ran MiXCR on the multiplex PCR reads; one entry per CDR3 protein. This sample has under 95,000 distinct CDR3 sequences, with roughly three fifths found just once. The template was RNA from unsorted bulk tissue. The sequenced sample was lung tumor tissue. All receptors derive from a man between 65 and 85 years old with non-small cell lung cancer.

A note on this clonotype: The junction shows a germline mismatch at one end, possibly a read error. The rearrangement uses TRBV11-2 and TRBJ2-7, with D tentatively TRBD1 (5 bases). Germline CDR1 and CDR2: SGHAT and FQNNGV. This CDR3 comprises 13 residues. The CDR3 nucleotides read TGTGAAAGCAGCTTAGATCCAGGGTACGAGCAATACTTC. It yields the protein CESSLDPGYEQYF.

As for this clonotype: Being one base from a much bigger clone, this may be a read error. The chain links TRBV10-2 to TRBJ2-2; TRBD2 might be the D (6 bases). Trimming took 7 bases from V and 4 from J, leaving 10 bases between them. Germline CDR1 and CDR2: WSHSY and SAAADI. The CDR3 is 13 residues long. CDR3 nucleotide sequence: TGCGCCAGCAAGGAGGGGAGCACCGGGGAGCTGTTTTTT. Its translation: CASKEGSTGELFF.

As for this clonotype: As the CDR3 is not closed by the conserved phenylalanine or tryptophan, this likely results from a read error. The rearrangement joins TRBV7-9 to TRBJ2-1, with D perhaps TRBD1 (7 bases). Germline values: CDR1 SEHNR, CDR2 FQNEAQ (reference sequence). The CDR3 runs 16 residues. V was trimmed by 1 base and J by 9 bases, leaving 19 bases between them. As DNA, the CDR3 is TGTGCCAGCAGCTTAGGATGGACAGGAGGGGTCAGTGAGCAGTTCTCC. This gives the protein CASSLGWTGGVSEQFS.

This clonotype appeared a few times. A much larger clone differs from this one at a single base, so this may be a read error. The V and J genes are TRBV5-6 and TRBJ1-4, with 8 nucleotides matching TRBD1. The germline V gene encodes CDR1 SGHDT and CDR2 YYEEEE. This CDR3 region has 14 residues. With 3 bases clipped from V and 12 bases from J, the junction kept 10 bases outside the gene matches. The CDR3 DNA follows: TGTGCCAGCAGCTCGACAGGGGTAGGGGAAGAACTGTTTTTT. This sequence encodes CASSSTGVGEELFF.

In the case of this clonotype: Given a much more abundant clone one base away, this may be a read error. The chain joins TRBV28 to TRBJ2-5, with D perhaps TRBD2 (5 bases). The germline V gene encodes CDR1 MDHEN and CDR2 SYDVKM. There are 10 residues in the CDR3. The CDR3 bases are TGTGCCACCTCCTGGGAGACCCATTACTTC. Residues: CATSWETHYF.

This clonotype was seen a few times. A much more abundant neighbour one base away suggests this may be a read error. The chain carries TRBV6-5 and TRBJ1-1, with D possibly being TRBD1 (6 bases). The CDR3 totals 13 residues. Germline CDR1 and CDR2: MNHEY and SVGAGI. The CDR3 is CASSFGQYTEAIF. The DNA of the CDR3 is TGTGCCAGCAGTTTCGGACAGTACACTGAAGCTATCTTT.

The chain is built from TRBV20-1 and TRBJ1-1, with no clear D. Deletions cut 5 bases from V and 13 bases from J, with 17 bases between. The length of the CDR3 is 11 residues. From germline, CDR1 is DFQATT and CDR2 SNEGSKA (reference sequence). CDR3 DNA: TGCAGTGCTGAGCTGAACACTGAGGTTTTCTTT. It codes for CSAELNTEVFF.

Regarding this clonotype: The conserved closing phenylalanine or tryptophan is absent in this CDR3, likely reflecting a read error. This chain uses TRBV11-2 with TRBJ2-7, with a tentative D call TRBD1 (6 bases). Trimming shortened V by 5 bases and J by 3 bases, and 17 bases separated the two germline ends. The CDR3 is 15 residues long. The V gene's germline CDR1 is SGHAT and CDR2 FQNNGV. This CDR3 is CASSITGFSVYEQYL. In DNA, the CDR3 is TGTGCCAGCAGCATTACAGGGTTCAGTGTCTACGAGCAGTACCTC.

Notes on this clonotype: Just one base apart from a much larger clone, this may be a read error. The V and J genes are TRBV6-1 and TRBJ2-1, with D maybe TRBD2 (6 bases). CDR3 length equals 13 residues. Germline loops: CDR1 MNHNS, CDR2 SASEGT. V was cut by 8 bases and J by 7 bases, with 15 bases left in between. CDR3 sequence reads: CASGRDLRNEQFF. In DNA, the CDR3 is TGTGCCAGCGGGCGGGACTTGAGGAATGAGCAGTTCTTC.

Notes on this clonotype: This sequence may be a read error, since a much larger clone differs from it by one base. The chain links TRBV20-1 to TRBJ1-2, with D unresolved. The V gene's germline CDR1 is DFQATT and CDR2 SNEGSKA (reference sequence). The CDR3 covers 10 residues. The V gene lost 3 bases and the J gene lost 4 bases, with 3 bases spanning the gap. CDR3 sequence reads: CSASSYGYTF. The CDR3 coding sequence is TGCAGTGCTAGTAGCTATGGCTACACCTTC.

The chain links TRBV30 to TRBJ2-1; unclear D gene. Looked up from germline, CDR1 is GTSNPN and CDR2 is SVGIG (reference sequence). The CDR3 is made up of 11 amino acids. Trimming stripped 2 bases from V and 13 bases from J, with 12 bases between. CDR3 bases: TGTGCCTGGAGTATCAAGATTGAACAGTTCTTC. It is translated as CAWSIKIEQFF.

On this clonotype: The junction differs from germline at one of its ends, possibly a read error. V gene TRBV6-6 combines with J gene TRBJ2-3; 10 nucleotides match TRBD2. Germline V gene data show CDR1 as MNHNY and CDR2 as SVGAGI (reference sequence). The CDR3 extends over 17 amino acids. The CDR3: CASSYSILAGATDMQYF. CDR3 DNA sequence: TGTGCCAGCAGTTACTCGATCCTAGCGGGAGCTACGGATATGCAGTATTTT.

V and J are TRBV14 and TRBJ2-3, with D perhaps given as TRBD1 or TRBD2 (5 bases each). Looked up from germline, CDR1 is SGHDN and CDR2 is FVKESK. Trimming removed 6 bases from V and 7 bases from J, with 17 bases in between. The CDR3 covers 14 residues. This chain's CDR3 is CASRFGTQTYTQYF. CDR3 nucleotide sequence: TGTGCCAGCAGATTCGGGACCCAGACATATACGCAGTATTTT.

Of note for this clonotype: This likely comes from a read error, as the CDR3 has no conserved phenylalanine or tryptophan at its end. This sequence joins TRBV4-2 and TRBJ2-2; D uncertain. This CDR3 spans 17 amino acids. The germline CDR1 and CDR2 sequences are LGHNA and YNFKEQ. The CDR3 DNA is TGTGCAAGCAGCCAAGATAATGGGAATGGGTACACCGGGGAGCTGTTTTCT. The encoded protein is CASSQDNGNGYTGELFS.

For this clonotype: At one end, the junction sequence differs from germline, possibly due to a read error. The chain combines TRBV6-5 with TRBJ2-6, with a possible D match to TRBD1 (5 bases). This CDR3 region has 16 residues. Germline V gene sequence: CDR1 MNHEY, CDR2 SVGAGI. The CDR3 bases are TGTGCCAGCTGTTACGGTCTCATTTCTGGGGCCAACGTCCTGGCTTTC. Amino acids: CASCYGLISGANVLAF.

This clonotype occurred many times. This chain uses TRBV6-5 with TRBJ2-1, with TRBD2 matching over 9 bases. With 5 bases clipped from V and 8 bases from J, the junction kept 16 bases outside the gene matches. CDR1 and CDR2 from the germline V gene are MNHEY and SVGAGI. CDR3 length: 17 amino acids. The CDR3 reads CASSKMGGGRGVHEQFF. The CDR3 DNA reads as TGTGCCAGCAGTAAGATGGGGGGCGGGAGGGGCGTCCATGAGCAGTTCTTC.

The genes are TRBV20-1 and TRBJ2-7; no firm D call. The CDR3 is 14 amino acids. V was trimmed by 0 bases and J by 2 bases, leaving 11 bases between them. CDR1 DFQATT and CDR2 SNEGSKA come from the germline V gene (reference sequence). The CDR3 sequence: CSARDVASPYEQYF. The CDR3 DNA sequence: TGCAGTGCTAGAGATGTGGCCAGCCCCTACGAGCAGTACTTC.

Notes on this clonotype: This CDR3 fails to terminate in the conserved phenylalanine or tryptophan, so it likely reflects a read error. V is TRBV12-3 or TRBV12-4 and J is TRBJ1-1, with unresolved D. This CDR3 has 13 amino acids. Trimming removed 1 base at V and 4 bases at J, with 7 bases between. The CDR3 spells CASSLGMSTEAFL. The CDR3 bases are TGTGCCAGCAGTTTAGGCATGAGCACTGAAGCTTTCCTT.

Note on this clonotype: A read error may be the cause here, since a much bigger clone is one base away. The rearrangement links TRBV5-4 to TRBJ1-2, with D maybe TRBD1 (6 bases). The CDR3 spans 15 residues. The germline gives CDR1 SGHNT, CDR2 YYREEE (reference sequence). The CDR3 reads CVSSLEPGTLRGYTF. In DNA form, the CDR3 reads TGTGTCAGCAGCCTAGAACCCGGGACATTGCGTGGCTACACCTTC.

Regarding this clonotype: Relative to the germline gene, one junction end is altered; a read error may explain this. The V and J genes are TRBV6-5 and TRBJ2-7; a possible D gene is TRBD2 (5 bases). CDR3 length equals 14 residues. CDR1 and CDR2 from the germline V gene are MNHEY and SVGAGI. The CDR3 DNA reads TGTGTCAGCAGTCCCGGGATCGGTTCCTTCGAGCAGTACTTC. As protein: CVSSPGIGSFEQYF.

This clonotype was observed a few times. Being one base from a much bigger clone, this may be a read error. The chain couples TRBV12-5 to TRBJ1-4; D is unresolved. The germline V gene encodes CDR1 LGHNT and CDR2 FRNRAP. The CDR3 loop spans 12 amino acids. CDR3 region: CASGSTRWFLVF. The CDR3 bases are TGTGCTAGTGGCTCCACTCGGTGGTTCCTGGTTTTT.